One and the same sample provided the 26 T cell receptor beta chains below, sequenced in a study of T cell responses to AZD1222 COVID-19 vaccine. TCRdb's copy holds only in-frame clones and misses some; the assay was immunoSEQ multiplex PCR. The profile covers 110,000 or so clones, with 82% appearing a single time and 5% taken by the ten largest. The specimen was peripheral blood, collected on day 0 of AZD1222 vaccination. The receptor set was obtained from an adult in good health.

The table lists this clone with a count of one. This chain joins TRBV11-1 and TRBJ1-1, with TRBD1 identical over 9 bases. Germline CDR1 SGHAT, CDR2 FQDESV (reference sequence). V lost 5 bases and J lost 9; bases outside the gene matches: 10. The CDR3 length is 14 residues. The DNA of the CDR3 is TGTGCCAGCAGCCAGGGGACAGGGTGGTTTCAAGCTTTCTTT. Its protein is CASSQGTGWFQAFF. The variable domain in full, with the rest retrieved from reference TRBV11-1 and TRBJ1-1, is EAEVAQSPRYKITEKSQAVAFWCDPISGHATLYWYRQILGQGPELLVQFQDESVVDDSQLPKDRFSAERLKGVDSTLKIQPAELGDSAMYLCASSQGTGWFQAFFGQGTRLTVV.

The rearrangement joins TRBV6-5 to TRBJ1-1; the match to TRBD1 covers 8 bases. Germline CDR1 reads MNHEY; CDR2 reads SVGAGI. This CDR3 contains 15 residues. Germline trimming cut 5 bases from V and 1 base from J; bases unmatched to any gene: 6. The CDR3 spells CASSRRDRRNTEAFF. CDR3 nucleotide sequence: TGTGCCAGCAGTCGACGGGACAGGAGGAACACTGAAGCTTTCTTT.

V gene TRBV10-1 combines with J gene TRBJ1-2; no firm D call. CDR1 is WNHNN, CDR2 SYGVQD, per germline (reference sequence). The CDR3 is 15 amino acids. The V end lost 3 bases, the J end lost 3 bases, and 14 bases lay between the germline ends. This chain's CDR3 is CASSDPLADYYGYTF. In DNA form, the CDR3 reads TGCGCCAGCAGTGATCCTCTGGCAGACTACTATGGCTACACCTTC.

CDR3 DNA sequence: TGTGCCAGCAGAGTAGGGAACCAGCCCCAGCATTTT. Translating it yields CASRVGNQPQHF. The chain has TRBV25-1 and TRBJ1-5; D unresolved. Germline V gene lookup returns CDR1 MGHDK and CDR2 SYGVNS. The CDR3 is made up of 12 amino acids. The V gene lost 6 bases and the J gene lost 7 bases, with 10 bases spanning the gap.

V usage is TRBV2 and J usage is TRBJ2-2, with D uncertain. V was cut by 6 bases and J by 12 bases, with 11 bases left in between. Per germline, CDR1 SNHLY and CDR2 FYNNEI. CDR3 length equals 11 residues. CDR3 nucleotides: TGTGCCAGCAGCTATGATAGGAAGCTGTTTTTT. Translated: CASSYDRKLFF.

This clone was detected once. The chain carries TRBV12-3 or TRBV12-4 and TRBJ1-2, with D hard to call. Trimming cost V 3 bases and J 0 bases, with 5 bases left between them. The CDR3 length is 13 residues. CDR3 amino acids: CASSLGPNYGYTF. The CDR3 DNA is TGTGCCAGCAGTTTGGGCCCTAACTATGGCTACACCTTC.

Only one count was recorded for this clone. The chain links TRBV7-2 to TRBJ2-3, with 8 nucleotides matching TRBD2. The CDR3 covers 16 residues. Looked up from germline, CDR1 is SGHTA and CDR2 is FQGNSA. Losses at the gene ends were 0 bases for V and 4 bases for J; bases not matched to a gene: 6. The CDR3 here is CASSLAPGGSADTQYF. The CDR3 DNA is TGTGCCAGCAGCTTAGCGCCGGGGGGGTCGGCAGATACGCAGTATTTT.

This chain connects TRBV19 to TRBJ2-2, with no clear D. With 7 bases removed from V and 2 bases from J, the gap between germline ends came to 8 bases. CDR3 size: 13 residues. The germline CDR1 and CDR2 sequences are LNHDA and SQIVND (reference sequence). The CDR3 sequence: CASTDPNTGELFF. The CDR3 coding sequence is TGTGCCAGTACAGACCCAAACACCGGGGAGCTGTTTTTT.

In nucleotides, the CDR3 is TGTGCCAGCAGCGCTTTGACAGGCTATGGCTACACCTTC. This sequence encodes CASSALTGYGYTF. This chain links TRBV9 with TRBJ1-2; D perhaps matches TRBD1 (6 bases). From germline, CDR1 is SGDLS and CDR2 YYNGEE. The CDR3 extends over 13 amino acids. Trimming stripped 3 bases from V and 4 bases from J, with 10 bases between.

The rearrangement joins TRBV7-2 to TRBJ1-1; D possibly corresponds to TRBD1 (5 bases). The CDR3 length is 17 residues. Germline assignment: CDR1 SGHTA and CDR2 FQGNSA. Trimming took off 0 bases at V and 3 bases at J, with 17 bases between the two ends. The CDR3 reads CASSLATMRGAYTEAFF. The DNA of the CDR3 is TGTGCCAGCAGCTTAGCGACGATGAGGGGCGCGTACACTGAAGCTTTCTTT.

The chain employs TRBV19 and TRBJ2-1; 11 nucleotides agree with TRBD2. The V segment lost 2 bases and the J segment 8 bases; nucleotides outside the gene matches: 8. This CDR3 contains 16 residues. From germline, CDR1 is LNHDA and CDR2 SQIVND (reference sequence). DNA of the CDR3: TGTGCCAGTAGTATACTAGCGGGGGGCCTTATCCATGAGCAGTTCTTC. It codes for CASSILAGGLIHEQFF.

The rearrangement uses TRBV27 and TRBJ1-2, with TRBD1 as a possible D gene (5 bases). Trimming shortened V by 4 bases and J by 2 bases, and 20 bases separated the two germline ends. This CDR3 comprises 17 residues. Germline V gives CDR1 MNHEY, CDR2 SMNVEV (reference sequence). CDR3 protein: CASSSHVLRAGNYGYTF. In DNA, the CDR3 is TGTGCCAGCAGTTCCCACGTCCTCAGGGCGGGCAACTATGGCTACACCTTC.

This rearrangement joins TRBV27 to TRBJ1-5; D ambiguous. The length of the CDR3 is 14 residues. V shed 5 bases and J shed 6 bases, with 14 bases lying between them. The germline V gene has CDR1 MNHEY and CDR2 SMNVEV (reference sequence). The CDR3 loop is CASSPPGRGQPQHF. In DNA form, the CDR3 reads TGTGCCAGCAGTCCGCCTGGGCGCGGTCAGCCCCAGCATTTT.

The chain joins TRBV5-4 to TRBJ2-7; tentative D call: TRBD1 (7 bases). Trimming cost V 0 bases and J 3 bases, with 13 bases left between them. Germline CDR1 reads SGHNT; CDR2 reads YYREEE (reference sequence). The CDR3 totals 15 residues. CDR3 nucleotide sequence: TGTGCCAGCAGCTTGGGGACCAGGGGGGACTACGAGCAGTACTTC. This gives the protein CASSLGTRGDYEQYF.

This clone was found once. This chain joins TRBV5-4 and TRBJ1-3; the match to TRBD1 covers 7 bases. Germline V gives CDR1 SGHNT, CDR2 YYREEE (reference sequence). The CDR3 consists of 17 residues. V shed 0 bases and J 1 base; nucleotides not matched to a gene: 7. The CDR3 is CASSLASATGSGNTIYF. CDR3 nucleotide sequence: TGTGCCAGCAGCTTGGCCTCGGCGACAGGGTCTGGAAACACCATATATTTT.

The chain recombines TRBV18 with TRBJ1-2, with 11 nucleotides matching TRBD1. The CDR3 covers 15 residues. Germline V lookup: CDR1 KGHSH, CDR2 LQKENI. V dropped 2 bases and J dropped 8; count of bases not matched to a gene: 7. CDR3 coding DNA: TGTGCCAGCTCACCAGGACAGGGGGCGATTGAGGGCTACACCTTC. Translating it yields CASSPGQGAIEGYTF.

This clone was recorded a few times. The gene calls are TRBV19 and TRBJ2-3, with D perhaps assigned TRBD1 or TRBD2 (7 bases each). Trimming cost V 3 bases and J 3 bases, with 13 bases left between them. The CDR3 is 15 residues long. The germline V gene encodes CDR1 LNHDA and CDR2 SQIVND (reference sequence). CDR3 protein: CASSMSQGGTDTQYF. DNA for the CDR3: TGTGCCAGTAGTATGTCTCAGGGGGGGACAGATACGCAGTATTTT.

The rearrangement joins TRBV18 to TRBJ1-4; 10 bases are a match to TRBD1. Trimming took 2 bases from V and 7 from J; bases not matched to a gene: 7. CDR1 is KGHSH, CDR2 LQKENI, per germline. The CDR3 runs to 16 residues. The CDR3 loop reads CASSPRRDRGFEKLFF. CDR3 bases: TGTGCCAGCTCACCAAGGCGGGACAGGGGCTTTGAAAAACTGTTTTTT. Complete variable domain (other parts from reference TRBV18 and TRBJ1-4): NAGVMQNPRHLVRRRGQEARLRCSPMKGHSHVYWYRQLPEEGLKFMVYLQKENIIDESGMPKERFSAEFPKEGPSILRIQQVVRGDSAAYFCASSPRRDRGFEKLFFGSGTQLSVL.

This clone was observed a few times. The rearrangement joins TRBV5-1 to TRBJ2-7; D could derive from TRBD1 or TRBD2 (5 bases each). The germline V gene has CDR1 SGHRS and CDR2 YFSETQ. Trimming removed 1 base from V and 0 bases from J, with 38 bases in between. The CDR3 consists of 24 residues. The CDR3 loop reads CASSLNSALPPPGRLTLSSYEQYF. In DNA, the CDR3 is TGCGCCAGCAGCTTGAACTCGGCCCTCCCCCCCCCGGGACGCCTTACATTAAGCTCCTACGAGCAGTACTTC.

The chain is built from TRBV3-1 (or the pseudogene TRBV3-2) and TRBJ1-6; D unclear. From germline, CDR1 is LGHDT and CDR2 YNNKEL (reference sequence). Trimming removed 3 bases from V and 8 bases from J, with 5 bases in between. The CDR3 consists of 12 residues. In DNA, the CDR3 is TGTGCCAGCAGCCAGCTCGATTCACCCCTCCACTTT. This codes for CASSQLDSPLHF.

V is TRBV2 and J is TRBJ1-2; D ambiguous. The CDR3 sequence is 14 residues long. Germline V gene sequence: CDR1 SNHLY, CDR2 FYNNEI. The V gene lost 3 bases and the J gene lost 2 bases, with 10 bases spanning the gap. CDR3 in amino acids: CASSDFYRNYGYTF. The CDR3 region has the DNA TGTGCCAGCAGTGACTTCTATCGGAACTATGGCTACACCTTC.

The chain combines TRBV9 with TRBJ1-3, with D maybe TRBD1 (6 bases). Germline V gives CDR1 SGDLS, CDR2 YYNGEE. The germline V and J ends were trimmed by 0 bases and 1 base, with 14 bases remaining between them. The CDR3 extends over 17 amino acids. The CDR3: CASSVAPRTASGNTIYF. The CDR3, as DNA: TGTGCCAGCAGCGTAGCCCCCCGGACAGCTTCTGGAAACACCATATATTTT.

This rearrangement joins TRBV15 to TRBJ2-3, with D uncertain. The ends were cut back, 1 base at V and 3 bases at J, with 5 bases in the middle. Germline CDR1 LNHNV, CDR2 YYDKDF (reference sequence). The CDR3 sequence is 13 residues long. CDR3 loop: CATSRGTTDTQYF. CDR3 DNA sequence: TGTGCCACCAGCAGAGGAACGACAGATACGCAGTATTTT.

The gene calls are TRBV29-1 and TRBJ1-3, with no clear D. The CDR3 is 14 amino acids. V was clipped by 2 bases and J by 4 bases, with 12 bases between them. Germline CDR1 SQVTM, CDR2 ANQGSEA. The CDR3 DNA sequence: TGCAGCGTTGAATCCCCACGGCTCGGAAACACCATATATTTT. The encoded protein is CSVESPRLGNTIYF.

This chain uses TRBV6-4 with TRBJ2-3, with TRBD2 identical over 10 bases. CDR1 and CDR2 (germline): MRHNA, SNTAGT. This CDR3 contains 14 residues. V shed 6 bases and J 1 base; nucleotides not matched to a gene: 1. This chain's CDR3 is CASSSGGGTDTQYF. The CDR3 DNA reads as TGTGCCAGCAGCAGCGGGGGGGGCACAGATACGCAGTATTTT.

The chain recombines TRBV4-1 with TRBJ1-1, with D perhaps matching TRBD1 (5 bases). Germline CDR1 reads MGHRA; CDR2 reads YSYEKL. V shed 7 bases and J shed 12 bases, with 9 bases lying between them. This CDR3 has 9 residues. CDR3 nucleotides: TGCGCCAGCAAGGGGCCTACTTTCTTT. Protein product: CASKGPTFF.